The rows below give T cell receptor beta chains drawn from one sample of a study of T-cell memory formation after mild COVID-19. TCRdb itself ran the 5' RACE reads through MiXCR, one entry per CDR3 protein. In the table there are about 320,000 distinct CDR3 sequences, roughly an eighth of which are singletons. Sequenced material: PBMCs or a T cell subset sorted from them (not recorded which). These receptors were collected from a man aged 18-30 years who had mild COVID-19 (a few samples of this study predate the infection). Cell type and time point are not known. CDR3s include the opening cysteine and the closing phenylalanine or tryptophan. The D gene is left open where the match is weak. Clone size, where shown, is once, few, many, or a class for clones that have expanded.

clone_size | j_call | v_call | d_call | cdr3_length | cdr3_aa | cdr3_nt
NA | TRBJ1-2 | TRBV28 | NA | 16 | CASIEGPPPANYGYTF | TGTGCCAGCATTGAGGGGCCCCCCCCAGCTAACTATGGCTACACCTTC
NA | TRBJ2-1 | TRBV5-1 | TRBD2 | 14 | CASSLSGEDNEQFF | TGCGCCAGCAGCCTCAGCGGGGAGGACAATGAGCAGTTCTTC
NA | TRBJ2-4 | TRBV19 | NA | 13 | CATSNRTKNIQYF | TGTGCCACTTCGAACAGAACCAAAAACATTCAGTACTTC
many | TRBJ1-4 | TRBV20-1 | NA | 14 | CSARDLRGGEKLFF | TGCAGTGCTAGAGATCTCAGGGGCGGAGAAAAACTGTTTTTT
few | TRBJ2-3 | TRBV12-3/TRBV12-4 | TRBD2 | 13 | CASERGRTDTQYF | TGTGCCAGCGAGCGGGGGCGCACAGATACGCAGTATTTT
few | TRBJ1-6 | TRBV7-6 | NA | 12 | CASGAYNSPLHF | TGTGCCAGCGGCGCCTATAATTCACCCCTCCACTTT
many | TRBJ2-3 | TRBV20-1 | TRBD2 | 15 | CSAKMGGGASDTQYF | TGCAGTGCTAAAATGGGCGGGGGGGCATCAGATACGCAGTATTTT
NA | TRBJ1-5 | TRBV7-2 | TRBD1 | 14 | CASSNTGGPQPQHF | TGTGCCAGCAGCAACACAGGGGGCCCTCAGCCCCAGCATTTT
NA | TRBJ1-1 | TRBV11-2 | TRBD1 | 15 | CASTTQGQGAIEAFF | TGTGCCAGCACCACCCAAGGACAGGGGGCGATTGAAGCTTTCTTT
NA | TRBJ2-2 | TRBV12-3/TRBV12-4 | TRBD2 | 15 | CASYYREGWTGELFF | TGTGCCAGCTACTACCGGGAGGGGTGGACCGGGGAGCTGTTTTTT
NA | TRBJ2-7 | TRBV5-1 | NA | 14 | CASSLGQLQGEQYF | TGCGCCAGCAGCCTAGGGCAGTTACAAGGCGAGCAGTACTTC
few | TRBJ1-4 | TRBV6-4 | NA | 14 | CASTSGRGAEKLFF | TGTGCCAGCACCTCAGGGAGGGGGGCGGAAAAACTGTTTTTT
NA | TRBJ2-5 | TRBV29-1 | TRBD1 | 13 | CSVDRGQGETQYF | TGCAGCGTTGATAGAGGACAGGGGGAGACCCAGTACTTC
NA | TRBJ1-1 | TRBV29-1 | NA | 10 | CSVTGTPAFF | TGCAGCGTAACAGGGACTCCAGCTTTCTTT
few | TRBJ1-2 | TRBV5-6 | NA | 13 | CASSPGRSRGYTF | TGTGCCAGCAGCCCGGGACGTTCAAGGGGCTACACCTTC
many | TRBJ2-5 | TRBV29-1 | NA | 15 | CSVGVGGPYQETQYF | TGCAGCGTTGGGGTAGGGGGGCCGTACCAAGAGACCCAGTACTTC
few | TRBJ2-3 | TRBV20-1 | NA | 14 | CSARGYPLSDTQYF | TGCAGTGCTAGAGGGTACCCCTTGAGTGATACGCAGTATTTT
NA | TRBJ2-2 | TRBV24-1 | TRBD1 | 13 | CATRGQGNGELFF | TGTGCCACCAGGGGACAGGGGAACGGGGAGCTGTTTTTT
NA | TRBJ2-7 | TRBV4-1 | NA | 13 | CASSHLTGREQYF | TGCGCCAGCAGCCATTTAACGGGGCGGGAGCAGTACTTC
NA | TRBJ2-4 | TRBV5-1 | NA | 14 | CASSLVGGGNIQYF | TGCGCCAGCAGCTTGGTCGGGGGAGGAAACATTCAGTACTTC
few | TRBJ2-7 | TRBV7-2 | NA | 14 | CASSYRIFSYEQYF | TGTGCCAGCAGCTACAGGATTTTCTCCTACGAGCAGTACTTC
many | TRBJ2-1 | TRBV6-5 | NA | 12 | CASRDTYNEQFF | TGTGCCAGCCGGGACACGTACAATGAGCAGTTCTTC
NA | TRBJ1-1 | TRBV7-9 | NA | 15 | CASSPGWGLNTEAFF | TGTGCCAGCAGCCCCGGCTGGGGCCTGAACACTGAAGCTTTCTTT
NA | TRBJ2-5 | TRBV7-2 | NA | 16 | CASSLVPRGRQETQYF | TGTGCCAGCAGCTTAGTGCCGCGGGGGCGCCAAGAGACCCAGTACTTC
few | TRBJ2-3 | TRBV5-1 | NA | 16 | CASSFRRAFGSDTQYF | TGCGCCAGCAGCTTTCGCAGGGCGTTTGGTTCAGATACGCAGTATTTT
NA | TRBJ1-1 | TRBV12-3/TRBV12-4 | NA | 13 | CASSFGGRTEAFF | TGTGCCAGCAGTTTCGGAGGAAGGACTGAAGCCTTCTTT
NA | TRBJ1-4 | TRBV5-1 | TRBD1 | 14 | CASSQGQGEEKLFF | TGCGCCAGCAGCCAGGGACAGGGGGAAGAAAAACTGTTTTTT
many | TRBJ1-2 | TRBV29-1 | NA | 11 | CSVGQGYGYTF | TGCAGCGTTGGCCAGGGATATGGCTACACCTTC
many | TRBJ2-3 | TRBV12-3/TRBV12-4 | NA | 16 | CASSGAPRVSTDTQYF | TGTGCCAGCAGTGGGGCCCCCCGGGTGAGCACAGATACGCAGTATTTT
NA | TRBJ2-5 | TRBV7-2 | NA | 13 | CASSLSPAETQYF | TGTGCCAGCAGCTTAAGTCCCGCGGAGACCCAGTACTTC
NA | TRBJ2-1 | TRBV5-4 | NA | 13 | CASSLGTNAEQFF | TGTGCCAGCAGCTTGGGGACTAACGCTGAGCAGTTCTTC
few | TRBJ1-1 | TRBV7-9 | NA | 14 | CAAQGWHGSTEAFF | TGTGCCGCCCAGGGGTGGCACGGGAGCACTGAAGCTTTCTTT
NA | TRBJ2-1 | TRBV10-3 | NA | 13 | CAIVGGLGNEQFF | TGTGCCATCGTCGGGGGCTTGGGCAATGAGCAGTTCTTC
NA | TRBJ1-2 | TRBV7-9 | NA | 15 | CASSFGGNGYYGYTF | TGTGCCAGCAGCTTCGGGGGCAACGGGTATTATGGCTACACCTTC
NA | TRBJ2-1 | TRBV3-1 | TRBD1 | 18 | CASSQDSRFLAGGNEQFF | TGTGCCAGCAGCCAAGATAGTCGGTTCCTAGCAGGGGGAAATGAGCAGTTCTTC
few | TRBJ2-3 | TRBV5-1 | TRBD1 | 16 | CASSLVGQGAMDTQYF | TGCGCCAGCAGCTTGGTGGGACAGGGGGCAATGGATACGCAGTATTTT
few | TRBJ2-2 | TRBV6-5 | TRBD2 | 18 | CASSYLTSGGAGSGELFF | TGTGCCAGCAGTTACCTGACTAGCGGGGGGGCCGGGTCCGGGGAGCTGTTTTTT
NA | TRBJ2-5 | TRBV29-1 | NA | 11 | CSVGVVETQYF | TGCAGCGTCGGGGTAGTGGAGACCCAGTACTTC
few | TRBJ2-7 | TRBV20-1 | NA | 11 | CSARDVREQYF | TGCAGTGCTAGAGATGTCCGCGAGCAGTACTTC
few | TRBJ2-3 | TRBV7-2 | TRBD2 | 17 | CASSYLRLAGGTDTQYF | TGTGCCAGCAGTTATCTCCGACTAGCGGGGGGCACAGATACGCAGTATTTT
NA | TRBJ2-1 | TRBV7-9 | NA | 11 | CASSKEHEQFF | TGTGCCAGCAGCAAGGAGCATGAGCAGTTCTTC
NA | TRBJ2-7 | TRBV14 | NA | 14 | CASSQLGADYEQYF | TGTGCCAGCAGCCAACTGGGGGCGGACTACGAGCAGTACTTC
few | TRBJ1-1 | TRBV20-1 | NA | 14 | CSARDLQRNTEAFF | TGCAGTGCTAGAGACCTACAGCGGAACACTGAAGCTTTCTTT
few | TRBJ2-6 | TRBV27 | NA | 16 | CASSTLTGSSANVLTF | TGTGCCAGCAGTACCCTCACTGGGTCTTCGGCCAACGTCCTGACTTTC
few | TRBJ1-4 | TRBV7-2 | NA | 14 | CASSPLWPDEKLFF | TGTGCCAGCAGCCCCTTGTGGCCGGATGAAAAACTGTTTTTT
few | TRBJ2-6 | TRBV11-2 | TRBD2 | 18 | CASSLVGLAGAGANVLTF | TGTGCCAGCAGCTTAGTCGGATTAGCGGGGGCCGGGGCCAACGTCCTGACTTTC
NA | TRBJ2-3 | TRBV5-1 | TRBD1 | 16 | CASSTSPGQAGDTQYF | TGCGCCAGCAGCACTAGTCCGGGACAGGCGGGAGATACGCAGTATTTT
NA | TRBJ1-1 | TRBV5-1 | NA | 15 | CASSLGATGGTEAFF | TGCGCCAGCAGCTTGGGCGCGACAGGCGGTACTGAAGCTTTCTTT
NA | TRBJ1-3 | TRBV9 | NA | 16 | CASSVEGPHSGNTIYF | TGTGCCAGCAGCGTAGAGGGACCGCACTCTGGAAACACCATATATTTT
NA | TRBJ2-3 | TRBV12-3/TRBV12-4 | NA | 12 | CASSSDGDTQYF | TGTGCCAGCAGTTCCGACGGGGATACGCAGTATTTT
few | TRBJ2-1 | TRBV20-1 | TRBD2 | 15 | CSAGKGSGQYNEQFF | TGCAGTGCTGGGAAAGGTAGCGGGCAATACAATGAGCAGTTCTTC
NA | TRBJ2-1 | TRBV28 | TRBD2 | 18 | CASSFSTLGLAGTYEQFF | TGTGCCAGCAGTTTCTCAACCCTCGGGCTAGCGGGCACCTATGAGCAGTTCTTC
few | TRBJ2-1 | TRBV7-9 | NA | 15 | CASSRPPRAYNEQFF | TGTGCCAGCAGCCGACCCCCACGCGCCTACAATGAGCAGTTCTTC